Listed below are T cell receptor beta chains from one sample, sequenced in a study of identical twins. TCRdb redid the calling of the 5' RACE reads with MiXCR, one entry per CDR3 protein. The profile shows around 480,000 distinct CDR3 sequences, 12% to 15% of them singletons. These data also formed part of another study, on yellow fever vaccine responses in identical twins.

The specimen sequenced was CD4+ T cells sorted from blood. The receptors here all came from a woman aged 18-30 years in good health. CDR3s include the opening cysteine and the closing phenylalanine or tryptophan. Each record gives: clone size, D gene, V gene, J gene, CDR3 DNA, CDR3 protein. D genes are given only for firm matches. Clone size, where shown, is once, few, many, or a class for clones that have expanded.

clone size: -
D gene: -
V gene: TRBV10-3
J gene: TRBJ2-3
CDR3 DNA: TGTGCCACCCGGGACATTAGCACAGATACGCAGTATTTT
CDR3 protein: CATRDISTDTQYF

clone size: -
D gene: -
V gene: TRBV11-2
J gene: TRBJ2-7
CDR3 DNA: TGTGCCAGCAGCTTAGAGAGCCTATCCTACGAGCAGTACTTC
CDR3 protein: CASSLESLSYEQYF

clone size: few
D gene: TRBD1
V gene: TRBV18
J gene: TRBJ1-4
CDR3 DNA: TGTGCCAGCTCACCACCGTGGCAGGGGGCCATTGAAAAACTGTTTTTT
CDR3 protein: CASSPPWQGAIEKLFF

clone size: -
D gene: -
V gene: TRBV29-1
J gene: TRBJ1-1
CDR3 DNA: TGCAGCGTTTCCCTTAAGACAGGGAACACTGAAGCTTTCTTT
CDR3 protein: CSVSLKTGNTEAFF

clone size: many
D gene: -
V gene: TRBV7-2
J gene: TRBJ1-6
CDR3 DNA: TGTGCCAGCACCCCCCAGGGGTTTAATTCACCCCTCCACTTT
CDR3 protein: CASTPQGFNSPLHF

clone size: -
D gene: -
V gene: TRBV20-1
J gene: TRBJ1-6
CDR3 DNA: TGCAGTGCCGGAGACCCCGGACAGAATTCACCCCTCCACTTT
CDR3 protein: CSAGDPGQNSPLHF

clone size: many
D gene: TRBD2
V gene: TRBV10-3
J gene: TRBJ2-7
CDR3 DNA: TGTGCCATCAGTGAGTCGATCCTAGCGGATGTCTACGAGCAGTACTTC
CDR3 protein: CAISESILADVYEQYF

clone size: few
D gene: -
V gene: TRBV6-1
J gene: TRBJ1-5
CDR3 DNA: TGTGCCAGCAGTGAAGCGCTGGGGCCTCAGCAGCCCCAGCATTTT
CDR3 protein: CASSEALGPQQPQHF

clone size: many
D gene: TRBD2
V gene: TRBV5-1
J gene: TRBJ2-3
CDR3 DNA: TGCGCCAGCAGAGGACTAGCTAATACAGATACGCAGTATTTT
CDR3 protein: CASRGLANTDTQYF

clone size: -
D gene: -
V gene: TRBV3-1
J gene: TRBJ2-2
CDR3 DNA: TGTGCCAGCAGCCAAGTAGCGGCCGGTCGGGCCGGGGAGCTGTTTTTT
CDR3 protein: CASSQVAAGRAGELFF

clone size: -
D gene: TRBD2
V gene: TRBV11-2
J gene: TRBJ2-1
CDR3 DNA: TGTGCCAGCAGCTTAGTGGTTCTAGCGGGAGCTTTATTCAATGAGCAGTTCTTC
CDR3 protein: CASSLVVLAGALFNEQFF

clone size: few
D gene: TRBD2
V gene: TRBV9
J gene: TRBJ2-1
CDR3 DNA: TGTGCCAGCAGCGTGGACGGGACTAGCGGGAGGGTCACCTACAATGAGCAGTTCTTC
CDR3 protein: CASSVDGTSGRVTYNEQFF

clone size: few
D gene: -
V gene: TRBV7-6
J gene: TRBJ2-1
CDR3 DNA: TGTGCCAGCAGCTTGTGGTTATCTGATAAGAACAATGAGCAGTTCTTC
CDR3 protein: CASSLWLSDKNNEQFF

clone size: few
D gene: -
V gene: TRBV14
J gene: TRBJ2-5
CDR3 DNA: TGTGCCAGCAGCCCTCGCGGGGCCGGCGAGACCCAGTACTTC
CDR3 protein: CASSPRGAGETQYF

clone size: -
D gene: TRBD1
V gene: TRBV5-5
J gene: TRBJ2-1
CDR3 DNA: TGTGCCAGCAGCTTGTTTATTGGGACAGGGGAGTACAATGAGCAGTTCTTC
CDR3 protein: CASSLFIGTGEYNEQFF

clone size: once
D gene: -
V gene: TRBV20-1
J gene: TRBJ2-1
CDR3 DNA: TGCAGTGCTAGTAAACTGACCTCTTCCTACAATGAGCAGTTCTTC
CDR3 protein: CSASKLTSSYNEQFF

clone size: -
D gene: -
V gene: TRBV18
J gene: TRBJ2-5
CDR3 DNA: TGTGCCAGCTCACCACCGCGTTCTCCGGCCCAAGAGACCCAGTACTTC
CDR3 protein: CASSPPRSPAQETQYF

clone size: -
D gene: TRBD1
V gene: TRBV5-1
J gene: TRBJ1-1
CDR3 DNA: TGCGCCAGCAGCCCGGGACAGAACTCCTTGAACACTGAAGCTTTCTTT
CDR3 protein: CASSPGQNSLNTEAFF

clone size: -
D gene: -
V gene: TRBV2
J gene: TRBJ1-6
CDR3 DNA: TGTGCCAGCAGCGAAGGCGTACCTAATTCACCCCTCCACTTT
CDR3 protein: CASSEGVPNSPLHF

clone size: few
D gene: TRBD1
V gene: TRBV4-2
J gene: TRBJ2-3
CDR3 DNA: TGTGCCAGCAGCCATAAGTTGGGGCCCGGGACAGGGCCTCCAGATACGCAGTATTTT
CDR3 protein: CASSHKLGPGTGPPDTQYF

clone size: few
D gene: -
V gene: TRBV28
J gene: TRBJ2-5
CDR3 DNA: TGTGCCAGCAGTTTAGTGGGGGCCTCAGAGACCCAGTACTTC
CDR3 protein: CASSLVGASETQYF

clone size: -
D gene: TRBD2
V gene: TRBV3-1
J gene: TRBJ2-7
CDR3 DNA: TGTGCCAGCAGCCCCGTGGGGGGACTACTTCGCTACGAGCTGTACTTC
CDR3 protein: CASSPVGGLLRYELYF

clone size: -
D gene: -
V gene: TRBV24-1
J gene: TRBJ2-1
CDR3 DNA: TGTGCCACCAGTGATCCCCTAGCCCGGGTCGCCAATGAGCAGTTCTTC
CDR3 protein: CATSDPLARVANEQFF

clone size: few
D gene: TRBD2
V gene: TRBV20-1
J gene: TRBJ2-5
CDR3 DNA: TGCAGTGCTGGGGGACTAGCGGAGGCCTACCAAGAGACCCAGTACTTC
CDR3 protein: CSAGGLAEAYQETQYF

clone size: many
D gene: -
V gene: TRBV7-2
J gene: TRBJ2-2
CDR3 DNA: TGTGCCAGCAGCTTAGCCCCTTCGGCCGGGGAGCTGTTTTTT
CDR3 protein: CASSLAPSAGELFF

clone size: -
D gene: -
V gene: TRBV4-3
J gene: TRBJ2-1
CDR3 DNA: TGCGCCAGCAGCCAAGGTAGCTGGGGGAATGAGCAGTTCTTC
CDR3 protein: CASSQGSWGNEQFF

clone size: -
D gene: -
V gene: TRBV9
J gene: TRBJ2-7
CDR3 DNA: TGTGCCAGCAGCGTACAGGGGTACGACGAGCAGTACTTC
CDR3 protein: CASSVQGYDEQYF

clone size: many
D gene: TRBD1
V gene: TRBV24-1
J gene: TRBJ2-3
CDR3 DNA: TGTGCCACCAGTGATCTGGCCGGGACAGGGCACACAGATACGCAGTATTTT
CDR3 protein: CATSDLAGTGHTDTQYF

clone size: few
D gene: -
V gene: TRBV7-3
J gene: TRBJ1-1
CDR3 DNA: TGTGCCAGCAGCACTAGGATGAACACTGAAGCTTTCTTT
CDR3 protein: CASSTRMNTEAFF

clone size: many
D gene: TRBD2
V gene: TRBV12-3/TRBV12-4
J gene: TRBJ2-3
CDR3 DNA: TGTGCCAGCAGAGTAGCGGGGAGCACAGATACGCAGTATTTT
CDR3 protein: CASRVAGSTDTQYF

clone size: few
D gene: TRBD1
V gene: TRBV6-2/TRBV6-3
J gene: TRBJ2-1
CDR3 DNA: TGTGCCAGCAGCGGGACAGTCTCCTACAATGAGCAGTTCTTC
CDR3 protein: CASSGTVSYNEQFF

clone size: -
D gene: TRBD2
V gene: TRBV5-6
J gene: TRBJ2-5
CDR3 DNA: TGTGCCAGCAGCCCCCTCCTGACTAGCGGGGAGACCCAGTACTTC
CDR3 protein: CASSPLLTSGETQYF

clone size: few
D gene: -
V gene: TRBV7-3
J gene: TRBJ2-2
CDR3 DNA: TGTGCCAGCAGCTCAACAGGGGGGGAGGGGACCGGGGAGCTGTTTTTT
CDR3 protein: CASSSTGGEGTGELFF

clone size: -
D gene: TRBD2
V gene: TRBV5-6
J gene: TRBJ2-3
CDR3 DNA: TGTGCCAGCAGTCCCGGACTAGGAACGACAGATACGCAGTATTTT
CDR3 protein: CASSPGLGTTDTQYF

clone size: once
D gene: -
V gene: TRBV27
J gene: TRBJ2-1
CDR3 DNA: TGTGCCAGCAGTTTAAGGGGAGGTAGGGGGAGTATCTCCTACAATGAGCAGTTCTTC
CDR3 protein: CASSLRGGRGSISYNEQFF

clone size: few
D gene: -
V gene: TRBV4-3
J gene: TRBJ2-1
CDR3 DNA: TGCGCCAGCAGCGAACGGACTCACCAACCTAATGAGCAGTTCTTC
CDR3 protein: CASSERTHQPNEQFF

clone size: -
D gene: -
V gene: TRBV9
J gene: TRBJ2-5
CDR3 DNA: TGTGCCAGCAGCGTAGGACGGTTCGAGACCCAGTACTTC
CDR3 protein: CASSVGRFETQYF

clone size: -
D gene: -
V gene: TRBV28
J gene: TRBJ2-1
CDR3 DNA: TGTGCCAGCAGGGCCGGCGCGGGACTCTCCTACAATGAGCAGTTCTTC
CDR3 protein: CASRAGAGLSYNEQFF

clone size: -
D gene: TRBD2
V gene: TRBV29-1
J gene: TRBJ2-7
CDR3 DNA: TGCAGCGTGACAGGACTAGCGGACACCTACGAGCAGTACTTC
CDR3 protein: CSVTGLADTYEQYF

clone size: -
D gene: -
V gene: TRBV6-2/TRBV6-3
J gene: TRBJ2-7
CDR3 DNA: TGTGCCAGCAGTTACTCCGGGACTCTCCAGGAGCAGTACTTC
CDR3 protein: CASSYSGTLQEQYF

clone size: -
D gene: -
V gene: TRBV5-1
J gene: TRBJ2-3
CDR3 DNA: TGCGCCAGCAGCTTGGAAACTAGGGTGACAGATACGCAGTATTTT
CDR3 protein: CASSLETRVTDTQYF

clone size: -
D gene: -
V gene: TRBV30
J gene: TRBJ2-7
CDR3 DNA: TGTGCCTGGAGTGTACAGAAGGTCCACGAGCAGTACTTC
CDR3 protein: CAWSVQKVHEQYF

clone size: few
D gene: TRBD1
V gene: TRBV29-1
J gene: TRBJ2-7
CDR3 DNA: TGCAGCGTAGAACACGGGACAGCGAACGAGCAGTACTTC
CDR3 protein: CSVEHGTANEQYF

clone size: few
D gene: -
V gene: TRBV3-1
J gene: TRBJ2-3
CDR3 DNA: TGTGCCAGCAGATCTTCAGCAGATACGCAGTATTTT
CDR3 protein: CASRSSADTQYF

clone size: -
D gene: -
V gene: TRBV6-2/TRBV6-3
J gene: TRBJ2-7
CDR3 DNA: TGTGCCAGCAGTTACGAGCCCAACTACGAGCAGTACTTC
CDR3 protein: CASSYEPNYEQYF

clone size: many
D gene: -
V gene: TRBV12-3/TRBV12-4
J gene: TRBJ2-3
CDR3 DNA: TGTGCCAGCAGTCTTTCGGGGGCCGCTAGCACAGATACGCAGTATTTT
CDR3 protein: CASSLSGAASTDTQYF

clone size: -
D gene: TRBD1
V gene: TRBV7-9
J gene: TRBJ1-6
CDR3 DNA: TGTGCCAGCCTGAATGACAGGGAGGGGGTTTATTCACCCCTCCACTTT
CDR3 protein: CASLNDREGVYSPLHF

clone size: few
D gene: TRBD2
V gene: TRBV28
J gene: TRBJ2-1
CDR3 DNA: TGTGCCAGCAGCCAATTGACTAGCGGGGGGAACAATGAGCAGTTCTTC
CDR3 protein: CASSQLTSGGNNEQFF

clone size: -
D gene: -
V gene: TRBV20-1
J gene: TRBJ2-3
CDR3 DNA: TGCAGTGCCCATAGCGGATTCACAGATACGCAGTATTTT
CDR3 protein: CSAHSGFTDTQYF

clone size: -
D gene: -
V gene: TRBV19
J gene: TRBJ2-3
CDR3 DNA: TGTGCCAGTAGTACGGCCCGAATCACAGATACGCAGTATTTT
CDR3 protein: CASSTARITDTQYF

clone size: -
D gene: -
V gene: TRBV3-1
J gene: TRBJ2-5
CDR3 DNA: TGTGCCAGCACCTCCACGAAGGCCACCCAGTACTTC
CDR3 protein: CASTSTKATQYF

clone size: few
D gene: TRBD2
V gene: TRBV20-1
J gene: TRBJ2-1
CDR3 DNA: TGCAGTGCTAGAGGCCGGGGGGGCCTCTACAATGAGCAGTTCTTC
CDR3 protein: CSARGRGGLYNEQFF

clone size: few
D gene: -
V gene: TRBV29-1
J gene: TRBJ2-7
CDR3 DNA: TGCAGCGTAGCCCTCCAAGAGATATCCTACGAGCAGTACTTC
CDR3 protein: CSVALQEISYEQYF

clone size: -
D gene: -
V gene: TRBV11-2
J gene: TRBJ2-1
CDR3 DNA: TGTGCCAGCACGGGGTGGGATGAGCAGTTCTTC
CDR3 protein: CASTGWDEQFF